This paragraph reports one T cell receptor beta chain. The data belong to a study of identical twins. Germline V CDR1 and CDR2: SGHRS, YFSETQ. The CDR3 is made up of 15 amino acids. The V end lost 3 bases, the J end lost 1 base, and 13 bases lay between the germline ends. TCRdb reprocessed the 5' RACE reads via MiXCR and lists one record per CDR3 protein. Here the sample spans about 520,000 distinct CDR3 sequences, 22% being singletons. This same sample was also taken into another study, of T cells expressing NK-cell markers.

The V gene is TRBV5-1, the J gene TRBJ1-1, with D perhaps TRBD1 (5 bases). The specimen sequenced was CD4+ T cells sorted from blood. The source of this sequence is a woman aged 18-30 years in good health. The CDR3: CASSSSGAPNTEAFF. The CDR3 nucleotides are TGCGCCAGCAGCTCCTCCGGGGCTCCGAACACTGAAGCTTTCTTT. The complete variable domain, with remaining parts taken from reference TRBV5-1 and TRBJ1-1, reads KAGVTQTPRYLIKTRGQQVTLSCSPISGHRSVSWYQQTPGQGLQFLFEYFSETQRNKGNFPGRFSGRQFSNSRSEMNVSTLELGDSALYLCASSSSGAPNTEAFFGQGTRLTVV.